These T cell receptor beta chains were read from a single sample in a study of T cells after posttransplantation cyclophosphamide. The table came from immunoSEQ multiplex PCR; TCRdb's copy has only in-frame clones and leaves some out. The sample records tens of thousands of clones, just over 85% being singletons. The specimen was PBMCs. The source is a man aged 30-40 years with a blood cancer, CMV-positive, and with a related stem cell donor. CDR3s include the opening cysteine and the closing phenylalanine or tryptophan.

v_call cdr3_aa
TRBV6-1 CASSWTGAFYGYTF
TRBV9 CASSVTGISSGANVLTF
TRBV27 CASSPSGRFYEQYF
TRBV5-1 CASSLDGNVAQHF
TRBV4-1 CASSQDQRGLGEKLFF
TRBV29-1 CSVELPGDRGPYEQYF
TRBV4-3 CASSQQSSEKLFF
TRBV29-1 CSVVEPEDTQYF
TRBV5-8 CASRLSTGGGQPQHF
TRBV6-6 CASTYGRTEAFF
TRBV6-1 CASSGRIQETQYF
TRBV6-6 CASTLAGGLTDTQYF
TRBV18 CASSPPGMNTEAFF
TRBV6-6 CASSAGTGSLYEQYF
TRBV11-2 CASSLGFSGRDEQFF
TRBV19 CASSMGVGGYTF
TRBV5-1 CASSLGLGTGNEKLFF
TRBV5-1 CASSFLAGVVGTGELFF
TRBV5-1 CASSSGASGALNYEQYF
TRBV19 CASSMEGWRSQPQHF
TRBV5-4 CASSQQGLYNEQFF
TRBV7-9 CASSSRTGVGEKLFF
TRBV7-2 CASSLALSGTGELFF
TRBV29-1 CSVRGKNEKLFF
TRBV7-2 CASSLGPGQGAGYGYTF
TRBV7-2 CASSLVVGTYEQYF
TRBV25-1 CASSETYRTVGNTIYF
TRBV2 CASSLLAGGPSSTDTQYF
TRBV11-3 CASSRGLAAQETQYF
TRBV21-1 CASSKAFREGMGEETQYF
TRBV19 CASSGGGSIYEQYF
TRBV5-5 CASSPLLESTVENIQYF
TRBV11-2 CASSTRDSRAEQYF
TRBV7-6 CASSYGTLSYEQYF
TRBV13 CASSPPLYF
TRBV4-2 CASSQGYGGYNEQFF
TRBV5-1 CASSLQDSNTEAFF
TRBV28 CALQGNTEAFF
TRBV5-1 CASSVQSGETGLQEQFF
TRBV28 CASSVGLAGILNTGELFF
TRBV27 CASSLGENYGYTF
TRBV6-5 CASRLPPGELFF
TRBV4-1 CASSPGLAGGLETQYF
TRBV5-6 CASSPTGLAGTYEQYF
TRBV10-1 CASSESIYHGGGYTF
TRBV7-9 CASSRTGLTGELFF
TRBV7-2 CASSRRLTSGRAPPGIQYF
TRBV15 CATSRVRASEQYF
TRBV28 CASSLPGTGLAKNIQYF
TRBV15 CATSRDGPGGTEAFF
TRBV9 CASGTQVFNTEAFF
TRBV4-2 CASSQDGGRGELFF
TRBV6-1 CASSNSGTLEAFF
TRBV30 CAWSDLPGQGNEKLFF